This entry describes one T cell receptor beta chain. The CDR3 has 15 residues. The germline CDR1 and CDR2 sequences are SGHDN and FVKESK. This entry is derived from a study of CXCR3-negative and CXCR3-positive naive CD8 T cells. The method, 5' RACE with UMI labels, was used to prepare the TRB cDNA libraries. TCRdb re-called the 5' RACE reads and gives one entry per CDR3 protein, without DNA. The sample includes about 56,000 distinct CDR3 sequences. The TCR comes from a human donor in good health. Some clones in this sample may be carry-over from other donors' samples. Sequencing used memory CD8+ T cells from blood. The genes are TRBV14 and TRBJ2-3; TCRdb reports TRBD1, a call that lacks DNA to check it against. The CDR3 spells CASNPGDTSTDTQYF.